This is a list of T cell receptor beta chains from one sample in a study of early T cells in non-severe SARS-CoV-2 infection. TCRdb analysed the 5' RACE reads with MiXCR anew, one entry per CDR3 protein. The data contain tens of thousands of distinct CDR3 sequences, 8% to 13% of them seen just once; the ten biggest clones take up around 4.4%. Specimen: whole blood. The receptors derive from an adult who was a healthcare worker with PCR-confirmed SARS-CoV-2 infection or an uninfected control (not recorded which). Both conserved end residues are part of each CDR3. The D gene is left open where the match is weak. The listing skips clone size in some rows; elsewhere it reads once, few, many or a size class.

J	D	size	V	DNA	CDR3
TRBJ2-7	TRBD2	few	TRBV18	TGTGCCAGCTCACCAACTAGCGGGGGGCACGAGCAGTACTTC	CASSPTSGGHEQYF
TRBJ2-7	TRBD2	many	TRBV7-2	TGTGCCAGCAGCTTAGGTGTAGCGGGCGAGCAGTACTTC	CASSLGVAGEQYF
TRBJ2-1	TRBD1	many	TRBV19	TGTGCTAACGGGGCAGGGGGCATCGATGAGCAGTTCTTC	CANGAGGIDEQFF
TRBJ2-5	TRBD2	-	TRBV20-1	TGCAGTGCCTACGGACTAGCGGCCCAAGAGACCCAGTACTTC	CSAYGLAAQETQYF
TRBJ2-5	-	many	TRBV10-3	TGTGCCATCAGTGAAATCGGGTCAGGAGCACTGGGGACCCAGTACTTC	CAISEIGSGALGTQYF
TRBJ1-5	TRBD1	-	TRBV19	TGTGCCAGTAGTCCCTTACCGGGACAGGGGATCAATCAGCCCCAGCATTTT	CASSPLPGQGINQPQHF
TRBJ2-7	-	few	TRBV5-1	TGCGCCAGCAGCTTGAACATTGTTGGGGCCGAGCAGTACTTC	CASSLNIVGAEQYF
TRBJ2-1	TRBD2	many	TRBV15	TGTGCCACCAGTACGGGGGGGTCCTACAATGAGCAGTTCTTC	CATSTGGSYNEQFF
TRBJ2-1	TRBD2	many	TRBV29-1	TGCAGCGCAGGACTAGCAGCCAATGAGCAGTTCTTC	CSAGLAANEQFF
TRBJ2-3	-	-	TRBV20-1	TGCAGTGCTACTGCATTCATTACAGATACGCAGTATTTT	CSATAFITDTQYF
TRBJ1-1	-	-	TRBV7-8	TGTGCCAGCAGCTTAGCTATTGGGCAGCGAGTGACTGAAGCTTTCTTT	CASSLAIGQRVTEAFF
TRBJ1-5	-	-	TRBV2	TGTGCCAGCAGTGATAACAGCCGGCCCCAGCATTTT	CASSDNSRPQHF
TRBJ2-2	TRBD2	-	TRBV20-1	TGCAGTGCTAGCGGGAGGGGAACCGGGGAGCTGTTTTTT	CSASGRGTGELFF